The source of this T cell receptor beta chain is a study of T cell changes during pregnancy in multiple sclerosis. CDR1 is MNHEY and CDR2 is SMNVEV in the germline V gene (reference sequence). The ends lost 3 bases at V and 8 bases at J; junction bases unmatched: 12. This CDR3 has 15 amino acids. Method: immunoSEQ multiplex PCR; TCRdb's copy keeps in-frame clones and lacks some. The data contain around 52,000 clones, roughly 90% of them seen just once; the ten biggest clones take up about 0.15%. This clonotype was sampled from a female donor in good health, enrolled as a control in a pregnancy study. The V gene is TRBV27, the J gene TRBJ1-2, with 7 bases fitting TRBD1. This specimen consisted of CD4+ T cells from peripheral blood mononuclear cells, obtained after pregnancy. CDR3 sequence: CASSLGAGTVGGYTF. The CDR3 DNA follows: TGTGCCAGCAGTTTGGGGGCCGGGACAGTGGGAGGCTACACCTTC.